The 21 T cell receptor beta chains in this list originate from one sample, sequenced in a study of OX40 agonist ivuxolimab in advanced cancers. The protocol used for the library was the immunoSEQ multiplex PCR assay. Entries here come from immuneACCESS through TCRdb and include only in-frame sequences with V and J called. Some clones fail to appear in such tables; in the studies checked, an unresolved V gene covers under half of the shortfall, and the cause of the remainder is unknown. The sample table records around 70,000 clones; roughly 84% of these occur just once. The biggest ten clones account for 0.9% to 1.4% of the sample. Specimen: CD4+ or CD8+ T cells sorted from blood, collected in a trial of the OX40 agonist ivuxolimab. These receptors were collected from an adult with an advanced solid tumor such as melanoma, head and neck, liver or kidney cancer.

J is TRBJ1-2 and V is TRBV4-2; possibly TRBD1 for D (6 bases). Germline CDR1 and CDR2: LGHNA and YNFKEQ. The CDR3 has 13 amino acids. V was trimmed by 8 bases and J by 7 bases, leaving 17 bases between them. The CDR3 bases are TGTGCCAGCGACAAAGGCGGGGGGCGTGGCTACACCTTC. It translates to CASDKGGGRGYTF.

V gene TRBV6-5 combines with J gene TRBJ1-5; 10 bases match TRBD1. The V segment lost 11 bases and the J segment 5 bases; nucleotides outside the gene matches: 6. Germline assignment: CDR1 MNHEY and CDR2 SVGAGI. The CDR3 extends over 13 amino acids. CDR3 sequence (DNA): TGTGCCGGCCTGGGACAGGGGTATCAGCCCCAGCATTTT. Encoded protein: CAGLGQGYQPQHF.

The CDR3 sequence is CASSLIGGADTEAFF. CDR3 nucleotide sequence: TGTGCCAGCAGTCTTATAGGGGGCGCGGACACTGAAGCTTTCTTT. This chain joins TRBV6-5 and TRBJ1-1; the match to TRBD1 covers 7 bases. V dropped 5 bases and J dropped 3; count of bases not matched to a gene: 9. This CDR3 contains 15 residues. CDR1 and CDR2 from the germline V gene are MNHEY and SVGAGI.

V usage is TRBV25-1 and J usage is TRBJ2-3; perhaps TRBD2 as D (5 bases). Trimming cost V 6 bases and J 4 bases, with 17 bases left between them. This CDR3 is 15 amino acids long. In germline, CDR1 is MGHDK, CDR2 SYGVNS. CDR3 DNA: TGTGCCAGCAGAGAGGGTGGTAATTCCCCAGATACGCAGTATTTT. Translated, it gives CASREGGNSPDTQYF. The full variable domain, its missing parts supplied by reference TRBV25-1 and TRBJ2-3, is EADIYQTPRYLVIGTGKKITLECSQTMGHDKMYWYQQDPGMELHLIHYSYGVNSTEKGDLSSESTVSRIRTEHFPLTLESARPSHTSQYLCASREGGNSPDTQYFGPGTRLTVL.

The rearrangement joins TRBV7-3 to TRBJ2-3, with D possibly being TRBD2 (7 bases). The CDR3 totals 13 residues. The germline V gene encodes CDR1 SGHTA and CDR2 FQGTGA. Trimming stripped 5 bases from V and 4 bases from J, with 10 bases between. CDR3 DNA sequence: TGTGCCAGCAGCCGGGGGGCTGCAGATACGCAGTATTTT. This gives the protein CASSRGAADTQYF.

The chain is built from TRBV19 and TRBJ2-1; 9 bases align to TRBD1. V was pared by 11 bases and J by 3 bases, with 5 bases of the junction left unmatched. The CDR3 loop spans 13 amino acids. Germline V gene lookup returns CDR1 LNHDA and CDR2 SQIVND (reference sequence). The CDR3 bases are TGTGCCTCGGGGGACAGGGACTACAATGAGCAGTTCTTC. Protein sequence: CASGDRDYNEQFF.

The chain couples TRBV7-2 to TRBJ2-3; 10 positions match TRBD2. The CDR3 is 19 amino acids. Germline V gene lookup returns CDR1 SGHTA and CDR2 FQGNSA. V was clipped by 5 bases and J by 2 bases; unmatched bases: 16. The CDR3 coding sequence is TGTGCCAGCAGCCGACGAGGGGCTAGCGGGGGCCCCATCACAGATACGCAGTATTTT. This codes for CASSRRGASGGPITDTQYF.

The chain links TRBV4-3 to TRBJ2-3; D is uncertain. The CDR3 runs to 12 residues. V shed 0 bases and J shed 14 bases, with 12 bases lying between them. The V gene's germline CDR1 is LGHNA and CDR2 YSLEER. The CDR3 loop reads CASSQDGPLRYF. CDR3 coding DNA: TGCGCCAGCAGCCAAGATGGTCCCTTACGGTATTTT.

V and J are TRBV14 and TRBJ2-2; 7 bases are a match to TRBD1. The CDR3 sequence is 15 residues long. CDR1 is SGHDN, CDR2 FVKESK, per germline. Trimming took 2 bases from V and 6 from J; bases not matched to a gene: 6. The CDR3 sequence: CASSQRYQGAGELFF. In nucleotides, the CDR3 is TGTGCCAGCAGCCAACGCTACCAGGGGGCCGGGGAGCTGTTTTTT.

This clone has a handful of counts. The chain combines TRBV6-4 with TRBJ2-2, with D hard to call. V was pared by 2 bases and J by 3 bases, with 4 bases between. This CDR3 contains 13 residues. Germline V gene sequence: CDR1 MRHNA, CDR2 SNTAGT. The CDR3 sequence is CASSDGDTGELFF. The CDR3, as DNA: TGTGCCAGCAGTGACGGAGACACCGGGGAGCTGTTTTTT.

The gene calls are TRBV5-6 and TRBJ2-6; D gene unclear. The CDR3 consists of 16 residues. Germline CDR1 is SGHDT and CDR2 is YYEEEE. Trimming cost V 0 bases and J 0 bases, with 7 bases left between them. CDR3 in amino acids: CASSLGHSSGANVLTF. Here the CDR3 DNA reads TGTGCCAGCAGCTTGGGGCACTCCTCTGGGGCCAACGTCCTGACTTTC.

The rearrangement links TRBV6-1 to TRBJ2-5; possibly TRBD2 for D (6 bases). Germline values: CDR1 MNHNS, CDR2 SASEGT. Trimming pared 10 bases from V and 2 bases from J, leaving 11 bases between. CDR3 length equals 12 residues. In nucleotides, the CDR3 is TGTGCCATAAAGGAGGGGCAAGAGACCCAGTACTTC. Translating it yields CAIKEGQETQYF.

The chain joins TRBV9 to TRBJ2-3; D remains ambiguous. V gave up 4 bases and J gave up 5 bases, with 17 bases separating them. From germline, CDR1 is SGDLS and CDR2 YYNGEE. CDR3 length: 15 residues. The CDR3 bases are TGTGCCAGCAGCTACCGGGCCGCAAGAGGAGATACGCAGTATTTT. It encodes CASSYRAARGDTQYF. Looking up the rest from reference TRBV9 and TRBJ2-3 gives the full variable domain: DSGVTQTPKHLITATGQRVTLRCSPRSGDLSVYWYQQSLDQGLQFLIQYYNGEERAKGNILERFSAQQFPDLHSELNLSSLELGDSALYFCASSYRAARGDTQYFGPGTRLTVL.

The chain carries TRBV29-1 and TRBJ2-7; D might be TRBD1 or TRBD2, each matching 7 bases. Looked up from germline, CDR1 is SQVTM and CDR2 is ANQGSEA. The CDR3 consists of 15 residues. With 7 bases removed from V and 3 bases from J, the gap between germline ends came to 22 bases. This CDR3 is CSAHAGGAGYYEQYF. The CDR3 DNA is TGCAGCGCCCATGCAGGGGGGGCCGGGTACTACGAGCAGTACTTC.

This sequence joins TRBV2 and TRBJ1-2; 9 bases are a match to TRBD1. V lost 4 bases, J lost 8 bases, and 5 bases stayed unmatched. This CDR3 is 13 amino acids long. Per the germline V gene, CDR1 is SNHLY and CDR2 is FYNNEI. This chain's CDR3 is CASSVGQGLGYTF. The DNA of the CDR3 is TGTGCCAGCAGTGTGGGACAGGGACTAGGCTACACCTTC.

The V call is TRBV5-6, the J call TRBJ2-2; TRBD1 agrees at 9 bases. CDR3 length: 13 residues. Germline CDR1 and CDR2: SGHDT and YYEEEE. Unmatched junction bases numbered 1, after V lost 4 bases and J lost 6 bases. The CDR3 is CASSGTGSGELFF. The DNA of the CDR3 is TGTGCCAGCAGCGGGACAGGGTCCGGGGAGCTGTTTTTT.

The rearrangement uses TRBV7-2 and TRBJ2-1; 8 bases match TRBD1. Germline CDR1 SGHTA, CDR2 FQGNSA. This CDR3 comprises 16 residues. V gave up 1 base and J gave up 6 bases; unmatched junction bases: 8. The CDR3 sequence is CASSLERQGAGNEQFF. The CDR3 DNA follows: TGTGCCAGCAGCTTAGAACGGCAGGGGGCGGGCAATGAGCAGTTCTTC.

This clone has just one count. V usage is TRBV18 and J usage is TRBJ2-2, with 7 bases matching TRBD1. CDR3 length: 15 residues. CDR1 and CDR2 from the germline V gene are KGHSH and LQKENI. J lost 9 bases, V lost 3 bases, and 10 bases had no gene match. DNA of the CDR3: TGTGCCAGCTCACCTACATACAGGGGTAACCGGGAGCTGTTTTTT. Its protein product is CASSPTYRGNRELFF.

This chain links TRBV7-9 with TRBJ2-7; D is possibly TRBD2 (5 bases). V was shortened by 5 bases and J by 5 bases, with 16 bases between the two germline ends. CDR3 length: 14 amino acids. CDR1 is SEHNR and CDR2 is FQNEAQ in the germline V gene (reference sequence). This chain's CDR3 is CASSETNGVNEQYF. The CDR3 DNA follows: TGTGCCAGCAGCGAAACCAACGGGGTTAACGAGCAGTACTTC.

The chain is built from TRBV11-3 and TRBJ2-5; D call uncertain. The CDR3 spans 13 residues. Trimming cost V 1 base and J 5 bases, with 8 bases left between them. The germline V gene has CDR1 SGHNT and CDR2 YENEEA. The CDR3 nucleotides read TGTGCCAGCAGCTTAGGGGGTCGTGAGACCCAGTACTTC. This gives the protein CASSLGGRETQYF.

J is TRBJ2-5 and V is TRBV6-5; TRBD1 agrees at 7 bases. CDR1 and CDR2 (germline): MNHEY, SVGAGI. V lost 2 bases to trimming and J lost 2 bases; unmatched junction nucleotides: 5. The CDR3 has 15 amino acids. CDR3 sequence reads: CASSYDRVRQETQYF. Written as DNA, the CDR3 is TGTGCCAGCAGTTACGACAGGGTTCGACAAGAGACCCAGTACTTC.